Shown below are 9 T cell receptor beta chains from a single sample sequenced in a study of glioma-infiltrating T cells. The iRepertoire nested amplicon-rescue multiplex PCR amplified TCR alpha and beta CDR3s from RNA. A single record per CDR3 protein comes from TCRdb applying MiXCR to the multiplex PCR reads. The data contain 90,000 to 100,000 distinct CDR3 sequences, around 37% of them seen just once; the ten biggest clones take up approximately 38%. Sequencing was performed on glioma tissue, nonneoplastic brain tissue, or PBMCs (not recorded which). The source of these receptors is a human donor with low-grade glioma or glioblastoma, undergoing nonglioma brain surgery, or in good health (not recorded which).

This clonotype was detected once. The chain carries TRBV7-9 and TRBJ2-7; 10 bases are a match to TRBD2. J gave up 2 bases and V 4 bases, and 5 bases lay outside the gene matches. This CDR3 contains 15 residues. Germline V gives CDR1 SEHNR, CDR2 FQNEAQ (reference sequence). The CDR3 sequence: CASSSTSGITYEQYF. As DNA, the CDR3 is TGTGCCAGCAGCTCAACTAGCGGGATCACCTACGAGCAGTACTTC.

This clonotype has a count of ten or more. The chain combines TRBV7-2 with TRBJ2-4; TRBD1 aligns across 10 bases. Trimming cost V 1 base and J 1 base; bases outside gene matches: 7. Germline CDR1 and CDR2: SGHTA and FQGNSA. The CDR3 has 18 amino acids. Here the CDR3 DNA reads TGTGCCAGCAGCTTAGGGACAGGGGGTTTAATGGCCAAAAACATTCAGTACTTC. It yields the protein CASSLGTGGLMAKNIQYF.

A note on this clonotype: A clone one base away is much larger, so this may be a read error. The chain links TRBV28 to TRBJ2-5; the D is unclear. CDR3 length equals 14 residues. The germline gives CDR1 MDHEN, CDR2 SYDVKM. CDR3 loop: CARSYLPRRETQYF. For the CDR3, the DNA is TGTGCCAGAAGTTACCTGCCAAGGCGAGAGACCCAGTACTTC.

Ten or more counts support this clonotype. The chain uses TRBV7-8 and TRBJ1-5, with D possibly matching TRBD1 (6 bases). V gave up 1 base and J gave up 1 base, with 11 bases separating them. There are 16 residues in the CDR3. The germline gives CDR1 SGHVS, CDR2 FQNEAQ. The CDR3 nucleotides read TGTGCCAGCAGCTTAGTTGGGGGGCTCAGCAATCAGCCCCAGCATTTT. It specifies CASSLVGGLSNQPQHF. The full variable domain, with the rest looked up from reference TRBV7-8 and TRBJ1-5, is GAGVSQSPRYKVAKRGQDVALRCDPISGHVSLFWYQQALGQGPEFLTYFQNEAQLDKSGLPSDRFFAERPEGSVSTLKIQRTQQEDSAVYLCASSLVGGLSNQPQHFGDGTRLSIL.

This clonotype has only a few counts. This may be a read error: a much more frequent sequence differs by one nucleotide. The chain links TRBV7-2 to TRBJ1-2; D is ambiguous. This CDR3 has 12 amino acids. The germline gives CDR1 SGHTA, CDR2 FQGNSA. CDR3 protein: CANSFINYGYTF. The CDR3 DNA reads as TGTGCCAACAGCTTTATAAACTATGGCTACACCTTC.

As regards this clonotype: One base away lies a much larger clone, so this may be a sequencing read error. In this CDR3 the conserved last residue, phenylalanine or tryptophan, is missing, so a read error is likely. The V gene is TRBV19, the J gene TRBJ2-3; 8 bases are shared with TRBD2. Trimming took 4 bases from V and 6 from J; bases not matched to a gene: 6. The germline CDR1 and CDR2 sequences are LNHDA and SQIVND (reference sequence). The CDR3 is 14 amino acids. The CDR3 spells CASSNGLAGDTQYL. As DNA, the CDR3 is TGTGCCAGTAGTAACGGGCTAGCGGGCGATACGCAGTATCTT.

At least ten counts were recorded for this clonotype. The rearrangement joins TRBV2 to TRBJ2-1; TRBD2 aligns across 7 bases. The CDR3 is 14 amino acids. J lost 4 bases, V lost 4 bases, and 4 bases had no gene match. Germline loops: CDR1 SNHLY, CDR2 FYNNEI. The CDR3 nucleotides read TGTGCCAGCAGTGTTCTAGCGGATTACAATGAGCAGTTCTTC. Protein product: CASSVLADYNEQFF.

Notes on this clonotype: A single base separates this from a much larger clone, so it may be a read error. In this CDR3 the conserved last residue, phenylalanine or tryptophan, is missing, so a read error is likely. V is TRBV2 and J is TRBJ2-7; 10 nucleotides line up with TRBD1. The CDR3 is made up of 15 amino acids. The ends lost 6 bases at V and 3 bases at J; junction bases unmatched: 8. CDR1 is SNHLY and CDR2 is FYNNEI in the germline V gene. CDR3 coding DNA: TGTGCCAGCAGGAGACCCGGGACAGGGGTCTACGAGCAGTACCTC. This sequence encodes CASRRPGTGVYEQYL.

The V gene is TRBV27, the J gene TRBJ2-1; D may be TRBD2 (6 bases). This CDR3 has 14 residues. V was trimmed by 6 bases and J by 7 bases, leaving 16 bases between them. Germline lookup yields CDR1 MNHEY and CDR2 SMNVEV (reference sequence). CDR3 protein: CASRTRGKQNEQFF. The CDR3 nucleotides read TGTGCCAGCAGGACTAGAGGAAAACAGAATGAGCAGTTCTTC.